Presented here are 27 T cell receptor beta chains from one specimen sequenced in a study of cytomegalovirus exposure and HLA in healthy donors. Sequencing used immunoSEQ multiplex PCR; TCRdb keeps in-frame clones, though not all of them. This sample has 250,000 to 300,000 clones, with around 90% found just once. Sequencing used PBMCs. Every receptor here comes from a woman younger than 35 in good health and CMV-seronegative.

In the case of this clone: In the same sample, other DNA sequences code for this CDR3. This sequence joins TRBV30 and TRBJ2-1, with TRBD2 identical over 7 bases. Germline-derived CDR1 and CDR2 are GTSNPN and SVGIG (reference sequence). CDR3 size: 18 residues. J gave up 0 bases and V 2 bases, and 13 bases lay outside the gene matches. The chain's CDR3 is CAWSRWGGTLSSYNEQFF. CDR3 in DNA: TGTGCCTGGAGTAGATGGGGGGGGACTCTGAGCTCCTACAATGAGCAGTTCTTC.

The chain joins TRBV7-2 to TRBJ2-3; TRBD2 matches 7 bases. The CDR3 is 16 amino acids. The junction had 12 bases not matched to a gene; V was cut back by 6 bases and J by 3 bases. Germline CDR1 is SGHTA and CDR2 is FQGNSA. The CDR3 region is CASSSQSGVGTDTQYF. DNA for the CDR3: TGTGCCAGCAGTTCTCAGAGCGGGGTAGGAACAGATACGCAGTATTTT.

The rearrangement uses TRBV2 and TRBJ2-1; tentatively, D is TRBD1 (5 bases). The V gene's germline CDR1 is SNHLY and CDR2 FYNNEI. The CDR3 length is 13 residues. The V and J ends lost 1 base and 15 bases respectively, with 16 bases between them. CDR3 in amino acids: CASSEVWTSQGFF. The CDR3 DNA sequence: TGTGCCAGCAGTGAAGTTTGGACAAGTCAGGGGTTCTTC. Full variable domain (remainder filled in from reference TRBV2 and TRBJ2-1): EPEVTQTPSHQVTQMGQEVILRCVPISNHLYFYWYRQILGQKVEFLVSFYNNEISEKSEIFDDQFSVERPDGSNFTLKIRSTKLEDSAMYFCASSEVWTSQGFFGPGTRLTVL.

The chain uses TRBV2 and TRBJ1-5; TRBD1 matches 7 bases. With 6 bases clipped from V and 5 bases from J, the junction kept 13 bases outside the gene matches. Germline V gene sequence: CDR1 SNHLY, CDR2 FYNNEI. The CDR3 extends over 16 amino acids. CDR3 sequence reads: CASRAIDRVGYQPQHF. In DNA form, the CDR3 reads TGTGCCAGCAGGGCCATCGACAGGGTGGGTTATCAGCCCCAGCATTTT.

The V call is TRBV28, the J call TRBJ2-3; D call uncertain. This CDR3 is built from 15 residues. Trimming took 6 bases from V and 2 from J, leaving 15 bases between them. Per the germline V gene, CDR1 is MDHEN and CDR2 is SYDVKM. The CDR3 is CASSWPLVPTDTQYF. The DNA of the CDR3 is TGTGCCAGCAGCTGGCCCCTCGTCCCCACAGATACGCAGTATTTT.

A single count supports this clone. The V and J genes are TRBV27 and TRBJ2-3; 9 bases map to TRBD1. Germline-derived CDR1 and CDR2 are MNHEY and SMNVEV (reference sequence). CDR3 size: 15 residues. V was clipped by 7 bases and J by 2 bases; unmatched bases: 7. The CDR3, as DNA: TGTGCCAGCATTCCGGACAGGGGTCACACAGATACGCAGTATTTT. It codes for CASIPDRGHTDTQYF.

The rearrangement links TRBV6-1 to TRBJ1-4; a possible D gene is TRBD1 (5 bases). Looked up from germline, CDR1 is MNHNS and CDR2 is SASEGT. The CDR3 spans 14 residues. Trimming took off 0 bases at V and 8 bases at J, with 10 bases between the two ends. The CDR3 DNA is TGTGCCAGCAGTGAAGCGGCAGGGTGGGAAAAACTGTTTTTT. Translation gives CASSEAAGWEKLFF.

The chain joins TRBV5-4 to TRBJ1-6; D is uncertain. Per germline, CDR1 SGHNT and CDR2 YYREEE (reference sequence). The CDR3 spans 14 residues. The germline V and J ends were trimmed by 2 bases and 8 bases, with 11 bases remaining between them. The DNA for the CDR3 is TGTGCCAGCAGCTTTACATCCCAGGATTCACCCCTCCACTTT. Translation: CASSFTSQDSPLHF.

CDR3 loop: CASSQEISGGSSYNEQFF. The CDR3 region has the DNA TGCGCCAGCAGCCAAGAAATTAGCGGGGGTAGCTCCTACAATGAGCAGTTCTTC. The J gene is TRBJ2-1, the V gene TRBV4-3; 9 bases match TRBD2. The V segment lost 0 bases and the J segment 0 bases; nucleotides outside the gene matches: 6. Per the germline V gene, CDR1 is LGHNA and CDR2 is YSLEER. The CDR3 spans 18 residues.

V usage is TRBV5-8 and J usage is TRBJ2-2; 10 nucleotides agree with TRBD1. From germline, CDR1 is SGHTS and CDR2 YDEGEE. The V segment lost 4 bases and the J segment 5 bases; nucleotides outside the gene matches: 11. This CDR3 has 17 amino acids. CDR3 bases: TGTGCCAGCAGCCCGGAGGGGACAGGGGTTCGGACCGGGGAGCTGTTTTTT. Its translation is CASSPEGTGVRTGELFF.

The chain is built from TRBV6-1 and TRBJ1-6; D unresolved. The germline V and J ends were trimmed by 7 bases and 10 bases, with 11 bases remaining between them. Germline V gene data show CDR1 as MNHNS and CDR2 as SASEGT. This CDR3 region has 12 residues. The CDR3 bases are TGTGCCAGCAACGGGTTTTGGTCACCCCTCCACTTT. This encodes CASNGFWSPLHF.

This clone was detected only once. The V call is TRBV7-2, the J call TRBJ1-4; 8 bases agree with TRBD1. The junction had 9 bases not matched to a gene; V was cut back by 1 base and J by 8 bases. CDR1 and CDR2 (germline): SGHTA, FQGNSA. The CDR3 runs 16 residues. The CDR3 DNA is TGTGCCAGCAGCTTAGTCCAGGGGGCAAGTCGAGAAAAACTGTTTTTT. It encodes CASSLVQGASREKLFF. The full variable domain, in which reference TRBV7-2 and TRBJ1-4 provide the parts outside the CDR3, is GAGVSQSPSNKVTEKGKDVELRCDPISGHTALYWYRQSLGQGLEFLIYFQGNSAPDKSGLPSDRFSAERTGGSVSTLTIQRTQQEDSAVYLCASSLVQGASREKLFFGSGTQLSVL.

V usage is TRBV21-1 and J usage is TRBJ1-6. TRBV21-1 is designated a pseudogene. The CDR3 sequence is 16 residues long. The CDR3 sequence is CASSKRVREGNSPLHF. The CDR3 bases are TGTGCCAGCAGCAAGAGGGTTAGGGAGGGGAATTCACCCCTCCACTTT.

This rearrangement joins TRBV11-3 to TRBJ1-1; 8 bases line up with TRBD1. J lost 0 bases, V lost 1 base, and 10 bases had no gene match. Germline V gene data show CDR1 as SGHNT and CDR2 as YENEEA. This CDR3 spans 18 amino acids. The CDR3 reads CASSLARQGQGMNTEAFF. CDR3 in DNA: TGTGCCAGCAGCTTAGCCAGACAAGGACAGGGAATGAACACTGAAGCTTTCTTT.

This clone was found once. The rearrangement joins TRBV28 to TRBJ2-1, with TRBD1 identical over 9 bases. Per the germline V gene, CDR1 is MDHEN and CDR2 is SYDVKM. With 6 bases clipped from V and 7 bases from J, the junction kept 7 bases outside the gene matches. The CDR3 is made up of 14 amino acids. The CDR3 DNA follows: TGTGCCAGCAGCTCCGGGACAGGGAGTAATGAGCAGTTCTTC. Translated: CASSSGTGSNEQFF.

V and J are TRBV4-1 and TRBJ2-7; 9 bases map to TRBD1. This CDR3 is 15 amino acids long. From germline, CDR1 is MGHRA and CDR2 YSYEKL. With V trimmed by 3 bases and J by 4 bases, 7 bases remained unmatched. The CDR3 region has the DNA TGCGCCAGCAGCCAGGCGGGACAGGGTGATTACGAGCAGTACTTC. This translates into CASSQAGQGDYEQYF.

CDR3 in DNA: TGCAGCGTTGAAGTCCCCGGGACAGATTACACCGGGGAGCTGTTTTTT. This encodes CSVEVPGTDYTGELFF. The V gene is TRBV29-1, the J gene TRBJ2-2; 7 bases map to TRBD1. CDR3 length: 16 amino acids. Germline loops: CDR1 SQVTM, CDR2 ANQGSEA. The V and J ends lost 1 base and 3 bases, in that order; junction bases with no gene match: 8.

CDR3 protein: CASGLQPNTEAFF. The CDR3 DNA is TGTGCCAGCGGATTACAGCCGAACACTGAAGCTTTCTTT. The chain has TRBV7-2 and TRBJ1-1; no definite D call. This CDR3 contains 13 residues. Trimming took 8 bases from V and 1 from J, leaving 11 bases between them. Germline V gene sequence: CDR1 SGHTA, CDR2 FQGNSA. Complete variable domain (other parts from reference TRBV7-2 and TRBJ1-1): GAGVSQSPSNKVTEKGKDVELRCDPISGHTALYWYRQSLGQGLEFLIYFQGNSAPDKSGLPSDRFSAERTGGSVSTLTIQRTQQEDSAVYLCASGLQPNTEAFFGQGTRLTVV.

This chain uses TRBV11-2 with TRBJ1-1; tentative D call: TRBD1 (5 bases). Between the trimmed V and J ends, which lost 3 bases and 0 bases, there was a span of 20 bases. This CDR3 spans 18 amino acids. Germline loops: CDR1 SGHAT, CDR2 FQNNGV. The CDR3 spells CASSLSRSGIPLNTEAFF. The CDR3 DNA reads as TGTGCCAGCAGCTTGTCCCGTTCAGGGATCCCTTTGAACACTGAAGCTTTCTTT.

This rearrangement joins TRBV11-3 to TRBJ2-3; the D gene is possibly TRBD1 (6 bases). Germline V gene data show CDR1 as SGHNT and CDR2 as YENEEA. Trimming left V 1 base short and J 5 bases short, with 10 bases between. CDR3 size: 14 residues. This chain's CDR3 is CASSLGRGLDTQYF. As DNA, the CDR3 is TGTGCCAGCAGCTTAGGCAGGGGCTTAGATACGCAGTATTTT.

The chain carries TRBV6-1 and TRBJ2-7; D is uncertain. The V end was cut by 1 base, the J end by 3 bases, with 19 bases between. Germline CDR1 is MNHNS and CDR2 is SASEGT. This CDR3 spans 17 amino acids. CDR3 bases: TGTGCCAGCAGTGAAGTAGAGGCAGAGGTAACTAACTACGAGCAGTACGTC. This codes for CASSEVEAEVTNYEQYV.

The chain couples TRBV5-1 to TRBJ2-5, with 7 bases identical to TRBD1. The trim removed 4 bases at V and 1 base at J, leaving 1 base unmatched. The CDR3 runs to 13 residues. Germline V gene sequence: CDR1 SGHRS, CDR2 YFSETQ. CDR3 bases: TGCGCCAGCAGCAGGGACAGCCAAGAGACCCAGTACTTC. This translates into CASSRDSQETQYF. The complete variable domain, with remaining parts taken from reference TRBV5-1 and TRBJ2-5, reads KAGVTQTPRYLIKTRGQQVTLSCSPISGHRSVSWYQQTPGQGLQFLFEYFSETQRNKGNFPGRFSGRQFSNSRSEMNVSTLELGDSALYLCASSRDSQETQYFGPGTRLLVL.

J is TRBJ1-6 and V is TRBV4-1, with D unresolved. V dropped 5 bases and J dropped 7 bases, with 12 bases sitting between them. Germline loops: CDR1 MGHRA, CDR2 YSYEKL. This CDR3 spans 14 amino acids. The chain's CDR3 is CASSSGARNSPLHF. As DNA, the CDR3 is TGCGCCAGCAGCAGCGGCGCTCGGAATTCACCCCTCCACTTT.

The V and J genes are TRBV2 and TRBJ1-2; 9 bases align to TRBD1. The CDR3 sequence is 15 residues long. Germline assignment: CDR1 SNHLY and CDR2 FYNNEI. V was clipped by 0 bases and J by 8 bases; unmatched bases: 7. This CDR3 is CASSEAPGQGPGYTF. The CDR3 region has the DNA TGTGCCAGCAGTGAAGCGCCGGGACAGGGCCCGGGCTACACCTTC.

CDR3 amino acids: CASSLVASGVDTQYF. CDR3 coding DNA: TGTGCCAGCAGCTTAGTTGCTAGCGGGGTGGATACGCAGTATTTT. The J gene is TRBJ2-3, the V gene TRBV7-9; 9 bases map to TRBD2. There are 15 residues in the CDR3. J was trimmed by 6 bases and V by 1 base; bases with no gene match: 5. In germline, CDR1 is SEHNR, CDR2 FQNEAQ (reference sequence).

The genes are TRBV2 and TRBJ2-2; TRBD1 aligns across 7 bases. The CDR3 consists of 15 residues. Germline assignment: CDR1 SNHLY and CDR2 FYNNEI. Germline trimming cut 7 bases from V and 3 bases from J; bases unmatched to any gene: 8. CDR3: CASNLQGTHTGELFF. CDR3 coding DNA: TGTGCCAGCAATCTACAGGGGACCCACACCGGGGAGCTGTTTTTT.

The rearrangement uses TRBV18 and TRBJ1-4, with unresolved D. Germline CDR1 reads KGHSH; CDR2 reads LQKENI. CDR3 size: 14 residues. V lost 3 bases and J 8 bases, leaving 13 bases between the germline ends. The CDR3 sequence: CASSPMEGGEKLFF. CDR3 nucleotides: TGTGCCAGCTCACCTATGGAGGGAGGAGAAAAACTGTTTTTT.